A selection of T cell receptor beta chains follows, all from one sample in a study of blood T cell repertoires in COVID-19. Sequenced by immunoSEQ multiplex PCR; TCRdb stores in-frame clones only, minus some. The sample lists a few hundred thousand clones; roughly 88% were seen once. Sequencing was carried out using PBMCs or T cells enriched from blood (not recorded which). The receptors here all came from a man younger than 45 who had recovered from COVID-19. CDR3s include the opening cysteine and the closing phenylalanine or tryptophan. The order of the fields is J gene, V gene, clone size, D gene, CDR3 protein, CDR3 DNA. D genes are given only for firm matches. Rows may omit the clone size; those that give it use once, few, many or a size class.

J: TRBJ2-3
V: TRBV11-2
size: few
D: .
CDR3: CASSLAPAGTSDTQYF
DNA: TGTGCCAGCAGCTTAGCCCCAGCGGGCACCTCAGATACGCAGTATTTT

J: TRBJ1-2
V: TRBV5-1
size: .
D: .
CDR3: CASSLEQGANYGYTF
DNA: TGCGCCAGCAGCTTGGAACAGGGAGCTAACTATGGCTACACCTTC

J: TRBJ1-2
V: TRBV10-2
size: once
D: .
CDR3: CASSDQGNYGYTF
DNA: TGCGCCAGCAGTGATCAGGGGAACTATGGCTACACCTTC

J: TRBJ2-7
V: TRBV6-2/TRBV6-3
size: .
D: TRBD1
CDR3: CASSSTGTGGADEQYF
DNA: TGTGCCAGCAGTTCGACCGGGACAGGGGGTGCGGACGAGCAGTACTTC

J: TRBJ2-7
V: TRBV5-4
size: once
D: TRBD1
CDR3: CASSLAGQGAREQYF
DNA: TGTGCCAGCAGCTTGGCCGGACAGGGGGCGCGAGAGCAGTACTTC

J: TRBJ2-5
V: TRBV5-1
size: .
D: TRBD1
CDR3: CASSSGQGTETQYF
DNA: TGCGCCAGCAGCTCCGGACAGGGTACGGAGACCCAGTACTTC

J: TRBJ1-2
V: TRBV3-1/TRBV3-2
size: .
D: .
CDR3: CASRSTRGGYGYTF
DNA: TGTGCCAGCAGGTCTACGAGGGGAGGCTATGGCTACACCTTC

J: TRBJ1-2
V: TRBV3-1/TRBV3-2
size: few
D: .
CDR3: CASSSRGQAYGYTF
DNA: TGTGCCAGCAGCTCACGTGGGCAGGCTTATGGCTACACCTTC

J: TRBJ1-1
V: TRBV19
size: few
D: .
CDR3: CASTQTNRAEAFF
DNA: TGTGCCAGTACTCAGACTAATAGGGCTGAAGCTTTCTTT

J: TRBJ1-3
V: TRBV9
size: .
D: .
CDR3: CASSAAPGGGNTIYF
DNA: TGTGCCAGCAGCGCCGCCCCGGGAGGGGGAAACACCATATATTTT

J: TRBJ1-1
V: TRBV19
size: .
D: .
CDR3: CASSTSWGGGTEAFF
DNA: TGTGCCAGTAGTACAAGTTGGGGAGGTGGAACTGAAGCTTTCTTT

J: TRBJ1-1
V: TRBV18
size: .
D: TRBD1
CDR3: CASSPTGADTEAFF
DNA: TGTGCCAGCTCGCCGACAGGGGCTGACACTGAAGCTTTCTTT

J: TRBJ1-2
V: TRBV12-5
size: .
D: .
CDR3: CASGDQWYGYTF
DNA: TGTGCTAGTGGAGATCAGTGGTATGGCTACACCTTC

J: TRBJ2-7
V: TRBV11-2
size: .
D: TRBD2
CDR3: CASIPLGLAEPYEQYF
DNA: TGTGCCAGCATCCCCCTCGGGCTAGCGGAACCCTACGAGCAGTACTTC

J: TRBJ1-1
V: TRBV7-9
size: once
D: TRBD1
CDR3: CASSARTGVLVTEAFF
DNA: TGTGCCAGCAGCGCCCGGACAGGTGTCTTGGTGACTGAAGCTTTCTTT

J: TRBJ1-2
V: TRBV10-2
size: once
D: .
CDR3: CASSAGVGGYGYTF
DNA: TGCGCCAGCAGTGCAGGGGTCGGTGGCTATGGCTACACCTTC

J: TRBJ2-5
V: TRBV3-1/TRBV3-2
size: once
D: .
CDR3: CASSQGTAEVAQYF
DNA: TGTGCCAGCAGCCAAGGGACAGCCGAAGTCGCCCAGTACTTC

J: TRBJ1-1
V: TRBV11-2
size: .
D: .
CDR3: CASSLRQSSPRYTEAFF
DNA: TGTGCCAGCAGCTTACGCCAGAGCTCTCCCAGGTACACTGAAGCTTTCTTT

J: TRBJ2-5
V: TRBV6-2/TRBV6-3
size: .
D: .
CDR3: CASSPTVPPSSQYF
DNA: TGTGCCAGCAGCCCCACGGTCCCTCCCTCCTCCCAGTACTTC

J: TRBJ2-7
V: TRBV4-2
size: .
D: TRBD2
CDR3: CASSQDLAVAGDTYEQYF
DNA: TGTGCCAGCAGCCAAGATCTCGCGGTAGCGGGGGACACCTACGAGCAGTACTTC

J: TRBJ1-6
V: TRBV19
size: .
D: .
CDR3: CATNLRGDSPLHF
DNA: TGTGCCACTAATCTCCGGGGTGATTCACCCCTCCACTTT

J: TRBJ1-1
V: TRBV14
size: .
D: TRBD1
CDR3: CASSQRQGAKAFF
DNA: TGTGCCAGCAGCCAAAGACAGGGGGCAAAAGCTTTCTTT

J: TRBJ2-5
V: TRBV30
size: once
D: TRBD1
CDR3: CAWSGVGQGFQETQYF
DNA: TGTGCCTGGAGTGGTGTTGGACAGGGTTTTCAAGAGACCCAGTACTTC

J: TRBJ1-3
V: TRBV5-6
size: .
D: .
CDR3: CASSWGRGSLGNTIYF
DNA: TGTGCCAGCAGCTGGGGTCGGGGGTCCCTAGGAAACACCATATATTTT

J: TRBJ2-5
V: TRBV19
size: .
D: TRBD1
CDR3: CASSPRDSQETQYF
DNA: TGTGCCAGTAGTCCTCGGGACAGCCAAGAGACCCAGTACTTC

J: TRBJ2-3
V: TRBV7-6
size: .
D: TRBD2
CDR3: CASSARPTSGVSTDTQYF
DNA: TGTGCCAGCAGCGCCCGACCGACTAGCGGGGTTAGCACAGATACGCAGTATTTT

J: TRBJ2-5
V: TRBV20-1
size: .
D: .
CDR3: CSASLRQETQYF
DNA: TGCAGTGCTAGTCTACGACAAGAGACCCAGTACTTC

J: TRBJ1-1
V: TRBV27
size: .
D: .
CDR3: CASSVPGIEAFF
DNA: TGTGCCAGCAGTGTACCAGGTATTGAAGCTTTCTTT

J: TRBJ1-4
V: TRBV30
size: .
D: .
CDR3: CAWGQNEKLFF
DNA: TGTGCCTGGGGACAGAATGAAAAACTGTTTTTT

J: TRBJ2-5
V: TRBV4-3
size: .
D: TRBD2
CDR3: CASSQDSLAGGETQYF
DNA: TGCGCCAGCAGCCAAGATTCTTTAGCGGGGGGCGAGACCCAGTACTTC

J: TRBJ1-2
V: TRBV10-3
size: .
D: TRBD1
CDR3: CAINRQGAPNGYTF
DNA: TGTGCCATCAATCGACAGGGGGCGCCTAATGGCTACACCTTC

J: TRBJ1-1
V: TRBV5-6
size: once
D: TRBD1
CDR3: CASSPDRGQGAFF
DNA: TGTGCCAGCAGCCCAGACAGGGGGCAAGGAGCTTTCTTT

J: TRBJ1-4
V: TRBV5-4
size: once
D: .
CDR3: CASSAKQGGNEKLFF
DNA: TGTGCCAGCAGCGCCAAACAGGGAGGGAATGAAAAACTGTTTTTT

J: TRBJ2-1
V: TRBV11-2
size: once
D: .
CDR3: CASSTGPYNEQFF
DNA: TGTGCCAGCAGCACAGGACCCTACAATGAGCAGTTCTTC

J: TRBJ2-7
V: TRBV7-2
size: .
D: .
CDR3: CASSLTSPYYEQYF
DNA: TGTGCCAGCAGCTTAACTAGCCCCTACTACGAGCAGTACTTC

J: TRBJ2-7
V: TRBV6-6
size: .
D: TRBD1
CDR3: CASSRVGQGHRNEQYF
DNA: TGTGCCAGCAGTCGAGTCGGACAGGGGCATCGCAACGAGCAGTACTTC

J: TRBJ1-1
V: TRBV27
size: .
D: TRBD1
CDR3: CASRPTGVAEAFF
DNA: TGTGCCAGCAGGCCCACAGGGGTGGCTGAAGCTTTCTTT

J: TRBJ1-1
V: TRBV5-4
size: .
D: .
CDR3: CASSPGGGTTEAFF
DNA: TGTGCCAGCAGCCCCGGGGGAGGGACAACTGAAGCTTTCTTT

J: TRBJ2-1
V: TRBV19
size: .
D: .
CDR3: CASSMVGGGGNEQFF
DNA: TGTGCCAGTAGTATGGTAGGCGGTGGAGGCAATGAGCAGTTCTTC

J: TRBJ1-2
V: TRBV19
size: .
D: TRBD1
CDR3: CASSNAGQGVYGYTF
DNA: TGTGCCAGTAGTAATGCGGGACAGGGGGTCTATGGCTACACCTTC

J: TRBJ2-7
V: TRBV7-2
size: .
D: .
CDR3: CASSVDRFLSYEQYF
DNA: TGTGCCAGCAGCGTAGACAGATTTCTGAGCTACGAGCAGTACTTC